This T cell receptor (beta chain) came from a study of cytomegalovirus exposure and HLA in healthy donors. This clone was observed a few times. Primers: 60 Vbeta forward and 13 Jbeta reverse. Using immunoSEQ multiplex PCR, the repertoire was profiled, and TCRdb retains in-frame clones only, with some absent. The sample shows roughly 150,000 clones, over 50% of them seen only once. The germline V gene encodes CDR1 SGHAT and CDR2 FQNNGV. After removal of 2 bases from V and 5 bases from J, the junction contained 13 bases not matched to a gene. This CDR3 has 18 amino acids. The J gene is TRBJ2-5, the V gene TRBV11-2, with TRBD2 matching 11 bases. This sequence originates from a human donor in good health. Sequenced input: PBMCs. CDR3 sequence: CASSLRIGASGRLETQYF. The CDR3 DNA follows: TGTGCCAGCAGCTTAAGGATCGGGGCTAGCGGGAGGCTGGAGACCCAGTACTTC. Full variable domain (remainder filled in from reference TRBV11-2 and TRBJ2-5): EAGVAQSPRYKIIEKRQSVAFWCNPISGHATLYWYQQILGQGPKLLIQFQNNGVVDDSQLPKDRFSAERLKGVDSTLKIQPAKLEDSAVYLCASSLRIGASGRLETQYFGPGTRLLVL.